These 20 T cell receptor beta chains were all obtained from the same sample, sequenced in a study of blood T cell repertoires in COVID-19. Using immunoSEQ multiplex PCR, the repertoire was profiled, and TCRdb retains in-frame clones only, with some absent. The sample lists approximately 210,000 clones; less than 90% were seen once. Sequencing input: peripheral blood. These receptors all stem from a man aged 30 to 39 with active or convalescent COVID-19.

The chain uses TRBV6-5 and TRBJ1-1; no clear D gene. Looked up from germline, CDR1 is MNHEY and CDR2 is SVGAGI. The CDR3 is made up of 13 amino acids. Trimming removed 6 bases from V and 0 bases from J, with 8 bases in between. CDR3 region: CASRRNLNTEAFF. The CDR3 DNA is TGTGCCAGCAGGCGGAACCTGAACACTGAAGCTTTCTTT.

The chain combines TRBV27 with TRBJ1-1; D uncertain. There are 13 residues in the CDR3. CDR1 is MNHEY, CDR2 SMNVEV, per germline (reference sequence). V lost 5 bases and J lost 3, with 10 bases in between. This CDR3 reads CASSLVRYTEAFF. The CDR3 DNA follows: TGTGCCAGCAGTCTAGTCAGATACACTGAAGCTTTCTTT.

For the CDR3, the DNA is TGTGCCAGCAGCGTAGGGAGTCTAGCGGGAGCCGAGCAGTTCTTC. Protein: CASSVGSLAGAEQFF. The J gene is TRBJ2-1, the V gene TRBV9, with 10 positions matching TRBD2. The junction had 7 bases not matched to a gene; V was cut back by 0 bases and J by 10 bases. CDR3 size: 15 residues. Germline loops: CDR1 SGDLS, CDR2 YYNGEE.

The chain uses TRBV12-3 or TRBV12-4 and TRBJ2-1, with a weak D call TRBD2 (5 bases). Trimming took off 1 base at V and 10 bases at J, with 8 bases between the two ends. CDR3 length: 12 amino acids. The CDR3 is CASSLGEGEQFF. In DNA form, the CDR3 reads TGTGCCAGCAGTTTAGGTGAGGGCGAGCAGTTCTTC.

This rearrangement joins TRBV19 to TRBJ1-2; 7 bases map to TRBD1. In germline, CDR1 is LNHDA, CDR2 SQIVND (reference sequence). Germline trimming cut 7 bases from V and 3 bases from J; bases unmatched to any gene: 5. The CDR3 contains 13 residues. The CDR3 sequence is CASKDRIDYGYTF. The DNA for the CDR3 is TGTGCCAGTAAGGACAGGATTGACTATGGCTACACCTTC. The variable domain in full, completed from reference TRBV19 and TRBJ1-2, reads DGGITQSPKYLFRKEGQNVTLSCEQNLNHDAMYWYRQDPGQGLRLIYYSQIVNDFQKGDIAEGYSVSREKKESFPLTVTSAQKNPTAFYLCASKDRIDYGYTFGSGTRLTVV.

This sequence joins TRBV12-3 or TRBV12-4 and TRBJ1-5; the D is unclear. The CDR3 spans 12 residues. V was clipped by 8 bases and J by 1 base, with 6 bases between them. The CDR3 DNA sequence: TGTGCCAGCCGAGGAAGCAATCAGCCCCAGCATTTT. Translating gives CASRGSNQPQHF.

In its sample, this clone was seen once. CDR3 sequence: CASTLGTAFTDTQYF. The DNA for the CDR3 is TGTGCCAGCACCCTCGGGACAGCCTTCACAGATACGCAGTATTTT. The J gene is TRBJ2-3, the V gene TRBV6-5; 7 nucleotides line up with TRBD1. CDR1 is MNHEY, CDR2 SVGAGI, per germline. Trimming removed 7 bases from V and 2 bases from J; junction bases left unmatched: 9. The CDR3 extends over 15 amino acids.

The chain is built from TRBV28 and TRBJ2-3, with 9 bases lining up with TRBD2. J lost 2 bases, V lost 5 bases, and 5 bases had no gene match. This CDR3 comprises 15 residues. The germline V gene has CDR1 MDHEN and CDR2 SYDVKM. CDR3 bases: TGTGCCAGCAGTCCTGCGGGGGGGTACACAGATACGCAGTATTTT. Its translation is CASSPAGGYTDTQYF. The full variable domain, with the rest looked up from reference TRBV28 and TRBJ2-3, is DVKVTQSSRYLVKRTGEKVFLECVQDMDHENMFWYRQDPGLGLRLIYFSYDVKMKEKGDIPEGYSVSREKKERFSLILESASTNQTSMYLCASSPAGGYTDTQYFGPGTRLTVL.

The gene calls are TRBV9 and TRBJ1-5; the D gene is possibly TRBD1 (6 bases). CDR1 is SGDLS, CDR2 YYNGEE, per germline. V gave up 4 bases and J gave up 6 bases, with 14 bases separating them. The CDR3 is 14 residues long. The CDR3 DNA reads TGTGCCAGCAGCACTCACAGGGATGGTCAGCCCCAGCATTTT. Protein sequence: CASSTHRDGQPQHF. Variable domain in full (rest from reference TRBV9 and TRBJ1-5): DSGVTQTPKHLITATGQRVTLRCSPRSGDLSVYWYQQSLDQGLQFLIQYYNGEERAKGNILERFSAQQFPDLHSELNLSSLELGDSALYFCASSTHRDGQPQHFGDGTRLSIL.

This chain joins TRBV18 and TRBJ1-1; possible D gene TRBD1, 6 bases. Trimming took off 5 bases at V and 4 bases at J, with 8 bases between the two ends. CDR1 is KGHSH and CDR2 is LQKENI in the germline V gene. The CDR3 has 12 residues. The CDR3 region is CASSGGSTEAFF. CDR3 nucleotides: TGTGCCAGCTCAGGGGGCAGCACTGAAGCTTTCTTT. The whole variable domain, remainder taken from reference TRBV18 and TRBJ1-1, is NAGVMQNPRHLVRRRGQEARLRCSPMKGHSHVYWYRQLPEEGLKFMVYLQKENIIDESGMPKERFSAEFPKEGPSILRIQQVVRGDSAAYFCASSGGSTEAFFGQGTRLTVV.

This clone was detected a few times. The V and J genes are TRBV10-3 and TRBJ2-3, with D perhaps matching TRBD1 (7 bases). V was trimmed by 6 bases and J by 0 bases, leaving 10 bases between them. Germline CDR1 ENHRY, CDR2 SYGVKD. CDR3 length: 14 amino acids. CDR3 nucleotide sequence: TGTGCCATCAGGGGGGGACAGAGCACAGATACGCAGTATTTT. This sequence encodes CAIRGGQSTDTQYF.

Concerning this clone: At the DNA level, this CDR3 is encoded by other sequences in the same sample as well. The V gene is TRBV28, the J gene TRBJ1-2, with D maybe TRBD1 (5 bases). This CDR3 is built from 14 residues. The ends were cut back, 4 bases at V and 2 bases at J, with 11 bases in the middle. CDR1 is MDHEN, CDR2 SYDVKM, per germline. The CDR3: CASSSGGANYGYTF. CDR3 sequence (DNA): TGTGCCAGCAGTTCCGGCGGGGCCAACTATGGCTACACCTTC.

The CDR3 here is CASSGTLNTGELFF. The CDR3 DNA reads TGTGCCAGCAGTGGGACTCTTAACACCGGGGAGCTGTTTTTT. This rearrangement joins TRBV28 to TRBJ2-2, with TRBD2 as a possible D gene (6 bases). From germline, CDR1 is MDHEN and CDR2 SYDVKM. CDR3 size: 14 residues. The ends were cut back, 5 bases at V and 2 bases at J, with 9 bases in the middle. The variable domain in full, with the rest retrieved from reference TRBV28 and TRBJ2-2, is DVKVTQSSRYLVKRTGEKVFLECVQDMDHENMFWYRQDPGLGLRLIYFSYDVKMKEKGDIPEGYSVSREKKERFSLILESASTNQTSMYLCASSGTLNTGELFFGEGSRLTVL.

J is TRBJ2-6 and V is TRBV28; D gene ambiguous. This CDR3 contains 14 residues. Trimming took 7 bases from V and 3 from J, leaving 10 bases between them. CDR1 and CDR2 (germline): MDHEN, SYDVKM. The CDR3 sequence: CASTSAVGANVLTF. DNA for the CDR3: TGTGCCAGCACCTCGGCGGTTGGGGCCAACGTCCTGACTTTC.

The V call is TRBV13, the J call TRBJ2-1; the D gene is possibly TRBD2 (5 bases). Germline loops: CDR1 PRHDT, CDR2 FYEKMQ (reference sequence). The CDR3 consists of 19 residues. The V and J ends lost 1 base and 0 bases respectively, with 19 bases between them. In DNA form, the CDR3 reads TGTGCCAGCAGCTTAGTCTCCAATGAATGGGAGACCTCCTACAATGAGCAGTTCTTC. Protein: CASSLVSNEWETSYNEQFF.

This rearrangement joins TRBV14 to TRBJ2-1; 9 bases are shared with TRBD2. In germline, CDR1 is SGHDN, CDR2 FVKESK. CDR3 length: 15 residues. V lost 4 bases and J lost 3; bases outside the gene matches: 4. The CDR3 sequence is CASSPSGAFYNEQFF. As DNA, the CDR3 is TGTGCCAGCAGCCCTAGCGGGGCCTTCTACAATGAGCAGTTCTTC.

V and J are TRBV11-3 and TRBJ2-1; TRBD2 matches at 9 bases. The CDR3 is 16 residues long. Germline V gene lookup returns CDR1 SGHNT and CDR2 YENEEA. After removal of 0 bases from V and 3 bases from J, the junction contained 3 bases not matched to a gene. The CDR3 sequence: CASSLEGSGGYNEQFF. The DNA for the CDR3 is TGTGCCAGCAGCTTAGAAGGTAGCGGGGGCTACAATGAGCAGTTCTTC.

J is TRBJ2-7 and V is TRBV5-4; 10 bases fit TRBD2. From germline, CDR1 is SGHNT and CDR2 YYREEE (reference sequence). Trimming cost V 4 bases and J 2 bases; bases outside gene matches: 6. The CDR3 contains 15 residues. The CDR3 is CASSNPGLATYEQYF. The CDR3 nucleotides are TGTGCCAGCAGCAACCCGGGACTAGCGACCTACGAGCAGTACTTC.

The CDR3 reads CASSFPNSGRAVNTGELFF. The CDR3 bases are TGTGCCAGCAGCTTTCCTAATAGCGGGAGGGCCGTGAACACCGGGGAGCTGTTTTTT. J is TRBJ2-2 and V is TRBV7-2, with 11 bases identical to TRBD2. V shed 3 bases, J shed 1 base, and the junction held 10 bases outside the gene matches. The CDR3 covers 19 residues. From germline, CDR1 is SGHTA and CDR2 FQGNSA.

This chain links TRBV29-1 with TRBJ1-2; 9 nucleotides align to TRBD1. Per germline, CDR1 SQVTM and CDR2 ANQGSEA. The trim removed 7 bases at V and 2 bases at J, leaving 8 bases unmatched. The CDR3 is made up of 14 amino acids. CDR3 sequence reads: CSAQGQGMNYGYTF. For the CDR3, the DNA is TGCAGCGCCCAGGGACAGGGAATGAACTATGGCTACACCTTC.